Listed below are T cell receptor beta chains from one sample, sequenced in a study of siplizumab effects on memory and regulatory T cells. Using immunoSEQ multiplex PCR, the repertoire was profiled, and TCRdb retains in-frame clones only, with some absent. This sample carries 70,000 to 95,000 clones, 80% to 90% of them seen once, and the ten largest clones take more than 14%. Sequencing used CD4+ T cells sorted from blood. These receptors came from a human donor in good health. Both conserved end residues are part of each CDR3. The order of the fields is J gene, V gene, CDR3 protein.

TRBJ1-2 TRBV9 CASSVGGNEGGYTF
TRBJ1-1 TRBV7-9 CASSPTVGVAFF
TRBJ1-5 TRBV6-5 CASTTAGAGNQPQHF
TRBJ2-7 TRBV28 CASSSIAGDYEQYF
TRBJ1-2 TRBV5-6 CASSLARLDGYTF
TRBJ1-1 TRBV19 CASSINGVYTEAFF
TRBJ2-7 TRBV19 CASSRRRAANYEQYF
TRBJ2-3 TRBV6-5 CASTIRQGTDTQYF
TRBJ1-2 TRBV6-5 CASTGSMARGYGYTF
TRBJ2-7 TRBV5-4 CASSLTSGRGNEQYF
TRBJ2-3 TRBV6-5 CASSGSGTDTQYF
TRBJ2-4 TRBV18 CASSPLGQGSGTKNIQYF
TRBJ1-4 TRBV11-3 CASQRGQVINEKLFF
TRBJ1-2 TRBV27 CASSLSLPEANYGYTF
TRBJ2-7 TRBV30 CAWSKLQGRPAGEQYF
TRBJ2-5 TRBV5-6 CASSFTGGQGMGTQYF
TRBJ2-5 TRBV6-1 CASSEAPDRVGETQYF
TRBJ2-6 TRBV19 CASSKTALRSGANVLTF
TRBJ2-7 TRBV15 CATSGSVSGPTYEQYF
TRBJ1-1 TRBV10-3 CAITETGANTEAFF
TRBJ1-4 TRBV9 CASSPRTGLSEKLFF
TRBJ2-7 TRBV20-1 CSAQMGNEQYF
TRBJ1-4 TRBV28 CASTSNEKLFF
TRBJ2-3 TRBV19 CASSIDEDTQYF
TRBJ2-7 TRBV6-6 CASRRTSGFYEQYF
TRBJ1-5 TRBV19 CASKTRGADISNQPQHF
TRBJ2-5 TRBV5-4 CASSRRDGQGTQYF
TRBJ2-1 TRBV9 CASSVGKDNEQFF
TRBJ2-7 TRBV28 CASSSPSGSGFYEQYF
TRBJ1-1 TRBV10-2 CASSEETLNTEAFF
TRBJ1-1 TRBV7-3 CASSPPGDTEAFF
TRBJ1-5 TRBV19 CASSMGGNQPQHF
TRBJ1-4 TRBV29-1 CSGWVPNEKLFF
TRBJ2-1 TRBV7-8 CASSLGTSGIPNEQFF
TRBJ1-6 TRBV7-9 CASSLTGSGDSPLHF
TRBJ1-1 TRBV5-4 CASSRDRGMNTEAFF
TRBJ1-2 TRBV18 CASSPPQGTYGYTF
TRBJ2-3 TRBV18 CASSPPGLAETDTQYF
TRBJ1-1 TRBV6-5 CASSWGAGTNTEAFF
TRBJ1-1 TRBV4-1 CASSQFGTGSLAFF
TRBJ1-4 TRBV7-8 CASSRDRRSEKLFF
TRBJ2-1 TRBV30 CAWRDPGGGYEQFF
TRBJ2-2 TRBV19 CASSGTSNTGELFF
TRBJ2-2 TRBV9 CASSIPGTAGTGELFF
TRBJ2-7 TRBV7-8 CASSSRDRDEQYF
TRBJ1-2 TRBV6-1 CASSEGNYGYTF
TRBJ2-3 TRBV5-6 CASSLGDPNPDTQYF
TRBJ2-7 TRBV6-1 CASSARDYEQYF
TRBJ1-2 TRBV7-2 CASSYRPAGYTF
TRBJ1-5 TRBV21-1 CASSIFDHQPQHF
TRBJ2-2 TRBV29-1 CSVARIENTGELFF
TRBJ2-2 TRBV6-4 CASSRQGTGELFF
TRBJ2-1 TRBV5-1 CASSLDNEQFF